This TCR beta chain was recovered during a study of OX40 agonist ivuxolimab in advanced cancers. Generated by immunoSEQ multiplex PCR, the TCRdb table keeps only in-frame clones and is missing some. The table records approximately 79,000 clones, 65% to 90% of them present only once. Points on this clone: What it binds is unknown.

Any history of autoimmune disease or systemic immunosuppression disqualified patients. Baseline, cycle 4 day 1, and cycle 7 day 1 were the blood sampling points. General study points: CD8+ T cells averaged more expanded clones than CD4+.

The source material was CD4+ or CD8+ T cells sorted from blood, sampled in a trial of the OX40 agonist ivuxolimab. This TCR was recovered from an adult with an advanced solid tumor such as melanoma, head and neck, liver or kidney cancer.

CDR3 protein: CASSSGDGDRYEQYF. The CDR3 nucleotides are TGTGCCAGCAGCTCTGGGGACGGGGACCGGTACGAGCAGTACTTC. The chain recombines TRBV5-6 with TRBJ2-7; the D gene could be TRBD1 or TRBD2 (5 bases each). CDR3 length equals 15 residues. Deletions cut 3 bases from V and 4 bases from J, with 17 bases between. Germline V gene data show CDR1 as SGHDT and CDR2 as YYEEEE.